Detailed here is one T cell receptor beta chain. Sequencing used immunoSEQ multiplex PCR; TCRdb keeps in-frame clones, though not all of them. The sample holds some 2.1 million clones, 90% to 95% seen once. Trimming took 4 bases from V and 3 from J; bases not matched to a gene: 10. The CDR3 spans 16 residues. Germline CDR1 reads SGHRS; CDR2 reads YFSETQ. CD8 cells regarded as naive lacked CD45RO, were positively chosen for CCR7, and omitted terminally differentiated effector memory CD45RA+ cells. This sample was included in a study of shared clonotypes between healthy human individuals. This clonotype was sampled from a man younger than 35 in good health. Some clones in this sample may be carry-over from other donors' samples. The rearrangement joins TRBV5-1 to TRBJ2-1; 7 bases agree with TRBD2. Material: naive CD8+ T cells from PBMCs. In nucleotides, the CDR3 is TGCGCCAGCAGCCCGCTATTTCGGGAGGACTACAATGAGCAGTTCTTC. Its translation: CASSPLFREDYNEQFF.